This T cell receptor (beta chain) was identified in a study of blood T cell repertoires in COVID-19. Study context: Nucleic acid was either cDNA or gDNA, and it came from T cells, B-cell-depleted T cells, or PBMCs.

CDR3 length: 13 amino acids. V was shortened by 7 bases and J by 1 base, with 11 bases between the two germline ends. Repertoires were generated with immunoSEQ multiplex PCR, while TCRdb's copy carries only in-frame clones and drops some. The data show around 280,000 clones, more than 75% seen once. The sequencing input was peripheral blood. This receptor was obtained from a woman aged 25 to 39 who had recovered from COVID-19. The chain couples TRBV12-3 or TRBV12-4 to TRBJ2-7; a weak D match, TRBD2 (5 bases). The CDR3 nucleotides read TGTGCCAGCACGGACTCTAGATCCTACGAGCAGTACTTC. Translating it yields CASTDSRSYEQYF.